Reported below is one T cell receptor beta chain. The data derive from a study of blood T cell repertoires in COVID-19. Data came from immunoSEQ multiplex PCR; TCRdb stores just in-frame clones and leaves some out. The sample carries 200,000 to 300,000 clones, more than 75% recorded once. The source is a woman in her fifties or sixties with COVID-19, enrolled during active disease. The sample taken for sequencing was peripheral blood.

DNA of the CDR3: TGTGCCAGCAGTCGTTTAGCGGGACTAGTATACTACGAGCAGTACTTC. Residues: CASSRLAGLVYYEQYF. The gene calls are TRBV27 and TRBJ2-7; 8 nucleotides match TRBD2. Germline lookup yields CDR1 MNHEY and CDR2 SMNVEV (reference sequence). J lost 3 bases, V lost 5 bases, and 12 bases had no gene match. This CDR3 is built from 16 residues.